This is a list of T cell receptor beta chains from one sample in a study of blood T cell repertoires in COVID-19. This table comes from immunoSEQ multiplex PCR, and its TCRdb copy is limited to in-frame clones, with some not included. The profile shows about 300,000 clones, around 87% of them singletons. The source material was PBMCs or T cells enriched from blood (not recorded which). These receptors were collected from a woman aged 18-29 years with acute COVID-19. CDR3s include the opening cysteine and the closing phenylalanine or tryptophan.

cdr3_length j_call v_call cdr3_aa
15 TRBJ2-7 TRBV11-3 CASSFLAGESYEQYF
15 TRBJ2-7 TRBV23-1 CASSQSPLLGYEQYF
16 TRBJ2-3 TRBV24-1 CATSESGTGKPDTQYF
16 TRBJ2-3 TRBV18 CASSPRPGQGADTQYF
14 TRBJ1-5 TRBV18 CASSGTGGNQPQHF
15 TRBJ2-5 TRBV10-3 CAISDVVGVQETQYF
12 TRBJ1-2 TRBV28 CASSEVRGGYTF
15 TRBJ1-4 TRBV7-9 CASSLGQGAFEKLFF
11 TRBJ2-7 TRBV5-1 CASREKEEQYF
14 TRBJ2-7 TRBV2 CASSDPRDIDEQYF
17 TRBJ2-1 TRBV28 CASSRPPLAGALNEQFF
15 TRBJ2-1 TRBV24-1 CATSVRLAGGDEQFF
21 TRBJ2-6 TRBV24-1 CATSDSIRQTGSRAGANVLTF
15 TRBJ2-7 TRBV6-5 CASSYSTSGGYEQYF
11 TRBJ2-1 TRBV11-2 CASSPGGEQFF
15 TRBJ2-2 TRBV7-3 CASSAGGRGTGELFF
18 TRBJ1-4 TRBV19 CASSPWTGGEGFNEKLFF
16 TRBJ2-7 TRBV6-5 CASSFLGQGFPYEQYF
15 TRBJ1-6 TRBV28 CASSSGQVYNSPLHF
15 TRBJ2-7 TRBV5-1 CASTTLAGEIYEQYF
16 TRBJ1-2 TRBV9 CASSGSLDRRNYGYTF
14 TRBJ2-2 TRBV6-5 CASSYATDTGELFF
13 TRBJ1-4 TRBV25-1 CASRQGSDEKLFF
16 TRBJ2-3 TRBV18 CASSPPSGLSTDTQYF
16 TRBJ1-1 TRBV11-3 CASRTTGLLGNTEAFF
18 TRBJ2-2 TRBV5-1 CASSLVHRTSGIAGELFF
14 TRBJ1-2 TRBV5-4 CASSQGQKNYGYTF
14 TRBJ2-2 TRBV11-2 CASTHRGQIGELFF
15 TRBJ2-7 TRBV11-2 CASSLGVAASYEQYF
17 TRBJ2-3 TRBV5-1 CASSLGILAGAGDTQYF
13 TRBJ1-1 TRBV7-9 CASTPGGDTEAFF
12 TRBJ2-7 TRBV5-6 CASRGGVHEQYF
17 TRBJ2-5 TRBV18 CASSPPPGQGSQETQYF
14 TRBJ1-1 TRBV11-2 CASSLEQGRAEAFF
15 TRBJ2-7 TRBV5-5 CASSWGPGGLYEQYF
13 TRBJ2-7 TRBV11-3 CASSLAQGYEQYF
16 TRBJ2-6 TRBV7-9 CASSFGGTSTSNVLTF
14 TRBJ1-5 TRBV29-1 CSAGQGAEGQPQHF
12 TRBJ2-7 TRBV12-3/TRBV12-4 CASSFRSYEQYF
12 TRBJ1-2 TRBV12-3/TRBV12-4 CASSLGDHGYTF
13 TRBJ2-5 TRBV19 CASSIGDRGTQYF
20 TRBJ2-5 TRBV7-3 CASSLIGGAAPLGMQETQYF
14 TRBJ2-1 TRBV5-5 CASSLGGVGDEQFF